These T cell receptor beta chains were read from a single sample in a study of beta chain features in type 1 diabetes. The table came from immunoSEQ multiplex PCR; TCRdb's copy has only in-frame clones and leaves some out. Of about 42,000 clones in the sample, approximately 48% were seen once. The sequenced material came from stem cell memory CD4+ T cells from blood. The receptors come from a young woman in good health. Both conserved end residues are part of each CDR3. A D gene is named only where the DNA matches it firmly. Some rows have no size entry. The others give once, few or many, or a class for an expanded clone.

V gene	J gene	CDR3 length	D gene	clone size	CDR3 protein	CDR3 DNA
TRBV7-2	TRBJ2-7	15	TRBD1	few	CASSQGQGAWYEQYF	TGTGCCAGCAGCCAGGGACAGGGGGCCTGGTACGAGCAGTACTTC
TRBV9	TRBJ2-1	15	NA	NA	CASSVERGGHDEQFF	TGTGCCAGCAGCGTAGAAAGGGGGGGGCACGATGAGCAGTTCTTC
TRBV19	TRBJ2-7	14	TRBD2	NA	CASKASGTDYEQYF	TGTGCCAGTAAAGCTAGCGGGACAGACTACGAGCAGTACTTC
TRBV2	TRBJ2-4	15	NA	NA	CASRETDLAKNIQYF	TGTGCCAGCAGGGAGACCGACTTAGCCAAAAACATTCAGTACTTC
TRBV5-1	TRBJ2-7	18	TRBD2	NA	CASSLRDSGRDRTYEQYF	TGCGCCAGCAGCTTGAGGGATAGCGGGCGGGACCGGACCTACGAGCAGTACTTC
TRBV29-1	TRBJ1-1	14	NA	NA	CSVDNGGRNTEAFF	TGCAGCGTTGATAATGGCGGAAGGAACACTGAAGCTTTCTTT
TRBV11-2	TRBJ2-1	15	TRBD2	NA	CASRLPGGSYNEQFF	TGTGCCAGTAGACTACCGGGAGGATCCTACAATGAGCAGTTCTTC
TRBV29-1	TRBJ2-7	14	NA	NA	CSVVSGGNSYEQYF	TGCAGCGTTGTTAGCGGAGGCAACTCCTACGAGCAGTACTTC
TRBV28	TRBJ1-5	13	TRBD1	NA	CASRGTANQPQHF	TGTGCCAGCAGGGGGACAGCAAATCAGCCCCAGCATTTT
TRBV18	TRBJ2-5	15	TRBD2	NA	CASSPYSSGQETQYF	TGTGCCAGCTCACCATATTCTAGCGGCCAAGAGACCCAGTACTTC
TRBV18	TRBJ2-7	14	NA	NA	CASSLEQGGYEQYF	TGTGCCAGCTCATTAGAACAGGGGGGGTACGAGCAGTACTTC
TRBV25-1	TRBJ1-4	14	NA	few	CASSDETATGRLFF	TGTGCCAGCAGTGATGAGACCGCGACCGGGAGACTGTTTTTT
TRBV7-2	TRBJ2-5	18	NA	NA	CASSQDPLAGVNQETQYF	TGTGCCAGCAGCCAAGATCCCCTAGCTGGAGTAAACCAAGAGACCCAGTACTTC
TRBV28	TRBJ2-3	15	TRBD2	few	CASRVAGGGRDTQYF	TGTGCCAGCAGGGTAGCGGGAGGGGGTAGGGATACGCAGTATTTT
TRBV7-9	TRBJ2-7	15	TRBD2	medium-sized	CASSLAAGGFTEQYF	TGTGCCAGCAGCTTAGCAGCGGGAGGGTTTACCGAGCAGTACTTC
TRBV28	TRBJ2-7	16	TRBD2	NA	CASRERLAGGIHEQYF	TGTGCCAGCAGGGAGAGATTAGCGGGAGGGATACACGAGCAGTACTTC
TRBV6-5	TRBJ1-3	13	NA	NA	CASSEVLGNTIYF	TGTGCCAGCAGTGAGGTCCTTGGAAACACCATATATTTT